This T cell receptor beta chain was observed in a study of blood T cell repertoires in COVID-19. Whole-study context: Material from acute and convalescent COVID-19 was sourced from the United States, Italy and Spain.

Patients in Seattle were enrolled during active infection, then followed longitudinally. Study processing details: Amplifying reference gene primers gave estimates of nucleated cell counts. The data were produced by immunoSEQ multiplex PCR, yet TCRdb's version contains in-frame clones alone and is incomplete. V, J and clone size derive from that table, while D and trimming were established from the DNA sequence. The table records about 110,000 clones, about 79% of them present only once. This clone came up many times. This CDR3 is built from 15 residues. V lost 0 bases and J lost 4, with 12 bases in between. CDR1 LGHNA and CDR2 YNFKEQ come from the germline V gene.

The chain uses TRBV4-2 and TRBJ1-1, with a possible D match to TRBD1 (5 bases). What was sequenced was peripheral blood. The sequence came from an older man with COVID-19, enrolled during active disease. The CDR3 spells CASSQEYGGSTEAFF. CDR3 DNA: TGTGCCAGCAGCCAAGAATACGGGGGGAGCACTGAAGCTTTCTTT.